This TCR beta chain is drawn from a study of CD4 T cells in relation to SARS-CoV-2 and coronaviruses. Overall study findings and caveats: Pre-pandemic and post-infection samples never came from the same donor. Crossreactive clones expanded significantly less to SARS-CoV-2 than monoreactive clones.

Unexposed donor CD4+ T cells date from about 2011-2018, before the COVID-19 pandemic. Assay: immunoSEQ multiplex PCR; the TCRdb copy retains only in-frame clones and omits some. The profile covers about 64,000 clones, with 94% appearing a single time and about 0.14% taken by the ten largest. The CDR3 consists of 17 residues. With 5 bases clipped from V and 0 bases from J, the junction kept 8 bases outside the gene matches. Germline-derived CDR1 and CDR2 are SGHTA and FQGNSA. In regard to this clone: The antigen is not known.

This TCR derives from a human donor in good health. V gene TRBV7-2 combines with J gene TRBJ1-1; 11 bases agree with TRBD1. The sequenced sample consisted of naive CD4+ T cells from PBMCs. Stated subset: naive CD4+ T cells isolated by negative enrichment. In DNA, the CDR3 is TGTGCCAGCAGCCAACCGGACAGGGGGCTGATGAACACTGAAGCTTTCTTT. Protein: CASSQPDRGLMNTEAFF.